This record concerns one T cell receptor beta chain sequence. Per the study methods: Researchers report that nucleated cell counts were estimated from reference gene primer amplification. TCRdb's table, derived via immunoSEQ multiplex PCR, lists solely in-frame clones and lacks some. That table is the source of V, J and clone size, and D and trimming were worked out from the DNA. Of about 250,000 clones listed, about 91% are singletons. These data originate in a study of blood T cell repertoires in COVID-19. Study at large: The samples span acute and convalescent COVID-19 from the United States, Italy and Spain.

CDR1 is SGHKS, CDR2 YYEKEE, per germline (reference sequence). The V segment lost 3 bases and the J segment 5 bases; nucleotides outside the gene matches: 8. The CDR3 runs 17 residues. This TCR derives from a woman aged 25 to 39 with COVID-19, enrolled during active disease. The sequencing sample was made of peripheral blood. The chain joins TRBV5-5 to TRBJ2-1, with TRBD2 identical over 13 bases. CDR3 sequence: CASSWAGTSGANNEQFF. In nucleotides, the CDR3 is TGTGCCAGCAGCTGGGCCGGGACTAGCGGGGCGAACAATGAGCAGTTCTTC.